The 17 T cell receptor beta chains reported below all come from one sample, sequenced in a study of spatial heterogeneity in lung cancer (dated by TCRdb to the late 2010s). The time point label of this sample denotes: sample taken at primary tumor resection. Whole RNA extracted from tumor and nontumor lung tissue, or from cryopreserved PBMC samples, was used for TCR sequencing without cell sorting. Library preparation was by 5' RACE. The instrument given in TCRdb is NextSeq 500. TCRdb redid the processing of the public reads, applying fastp at Q25 and MiXCR, and retained in-frame beta chains. A single entry per CDR3 protein holds the most common genes and DNA from its merged rows. A total of roughly 79,000 distinct CDR3 sequences appear in this sample, roughly 13% of them only once. The ten largest clones take up around 4.3% of the sample. The sample here was PBMCs, taken at surgery. The receptor source for this set is a male donor with early-stage non-small cell lung cancer.

This clonotype appeared a few times. The gene calls are TRBV5-5 and TRBJ1-2, with D perhaps matching TRBD1 (5 bases). With 4 bases removed from V and 6 bases from J, the gap between germline ends came to 16 bases. The CDR3 totals 14 residues. CDR1 is SGHKS, CDR2 YYEKEE, per germline (reference sequence). CDR3 DNA: TGTGCCAGCAGCATGGGACGGACACCTCATGGCTACACCTTC. Its translation is CASSMGRTPHGYTF.

This clonotype has a handful of counts. The V gene is TRBV30, the J gene TRBJ1-6; D possibly corresponds to TRBD1 (5 bases). Trimming took 2 bases from V and 10 from J, leaving 12 bases between them. Germline V lookup: CDR1 GTSNPN, CDR2 SVGIG (reference sequence). The CDR3 totals 13 residues. The CDR3 DNA sequence: TGTGCCTGGAGTCGGGGAGGGGACTCACCCCTCCACTTT. Residues: CAWSRGGDSPLHF.

This chain connects TRBV29-1 to TRBJ2-5, with no clear D. From germline, CDR1 is SQVTM and CDR2 ANQGSEA. The CDR3 extends over 13 amino acids. V shed 1 base and J shed 3 bases, with 9 bases lying between them. CDR3 loop: CSVEAVAKETQYF. CDR3 nucleotides: TGCAGCGTTGAAGCGGTAGCCAAAGAGACCCAGTACTTC.

This clonotype was observed a handful of times. The CDR3 DNA is TGTGCCAGTAGTATATCGGGAAGCACAGATACGCAGTATTTT. The encoded protein is CASSISGSTDTQYF. This chain connects TRBV19 to TRBJ2-3; a weak D match, TRBD2 (5 bases). Germline CDR1 reads LNHDA; CDR2 reads SQIVND (reference sequence). Trimming took off 2 bases at V and 0 bases at J, with 6 bases between the two ends. The length of the CDR3 is 14 residues.

The rearrangement links TRBV7-3 to TRBJ2-3; D is unresolved. The germline V gene encodes CDR1 SGHTA and CDR2 FQGTGA. This CDR3 has 12 amino acids. Trimming removed 2 bases from V and 5 bases from J, with 5 bases in between. CDR3 in amino acids: CASSLLEDTQYF. DNA of the CDR3: TGTGCCAGCAGCTTACTGGAAGATACGCAGTATTTT.

This sequence joins TRBV7-2 and TRBJ2-3; no definite D call. CDR1 and CDR2 (germline): SGHTA, FQGNSA. The CDR3 runs 13 residues. Trimming took 0 bases from V and 11 from J, leaving 12 bases between them. This CDR3 reads CASSLAGSFKQYF. CDR3 coding DNA: TGTGCCAGCAGCTTAGCAGGCTCATTCAAGCAGTATTTT.

The CDR3 protein is CASSPGLAAPQETQYF. The CDR3 DNA reads TGTGCCAGCAGCCCGGGACTAGCGGCGCCCCAAGAGACCCAGTACTTC. The V call is TRBV7-3, the J call TRBJ2-5; TRBD2 aligns across 11 bases. J lost 1 base, V lost 5 bases, and 6 bases had no gene match. This CDR3 comprises 16 residues. CDR1 and CDR2 from the germline V gene are SGHTA and FQGTGA. The variable domain in full, completed from reference TRBV7-3 and TRBJ2-5, reads GAGVSQTPSNKVTEKGKYVELRCDPISGHTALYWYRQSLGQGPEFLIYFQGTGAADDSGLPNDRFFAVRPEGSVSTLKIQRTERGDSAVYLCASSPGLAAPQETQYFGPGTRLLVL.

The chain employs TRBV20-1 and TRBJ2-1, with unresolved D. This CDR3 is built from 12 residues. CDR1 is DFQATT, CDR2 SNEGSKA, per germline (reference sequence). Trimming took 3 bases from V and 4 from J, leaving 7 bases between them. CDR3 sequence: CSASGRYNEQFF. The CDR3 DNA is TGCAGTGCTAGTGGACGGTACAATGAGCAGTTCTTC.

In this sample, this clonotype turned up a few times. The chain links TRBV10-2 to TRBJ2-1; D not resolved. Deletions cut 0 bases from V and 3 bases from J, with 6 bases between. The CDR3 loop spans 14 amino acids. Germline CDR1 reads WSHSY; CDR2 reads SAAADI. CDR3 sequence (DNA): TGCGCCAGCAGTGAGTCTGGTGGCTACAATGAGCAGTTCTTC. Translated, it gives CASSESGGYNEQFF.

The chain employs TRBV29-1 and TRBJ2-4; TRBD1 agrees at 7 bases. The germline gives CDR1 SQVTM, CDR2 ANQGSEA. V shed 5 bases and J 4 bases; nucleotides not matched to a gene: 11. CDR3 length: 15 residues. CDR3 sequence (DNA): TGCAGCGTTAATGGAGCAGAACAGGGGAAAAACATTCAGTACTTC. As protein: CSVNGAEQGKNIQYF. Based on the CDR3 plus reference TRBV29-1 and TRBJ2-4, the full variable domain is SAVISQKPSRDICQRGTSLTIQCQVDSQVTMMFWYRQQPGQSLTLIATANQGSEATYESGFVIDKFPISRPNLTFSTLTVSNMSPEDSSIYLCSVNGAEQGKNIQYFGAGTRLSVL.

The sample holds many counts of this clonotype. This rearrangement joins TRBV11-2 to TRBJ1-2; D is unclear. This CDR3 has 14 amino acids. Trimming pared 0 bases from V and 5 bases from J, leaving 10 bases between. From germline, CDR1 is SGHAT and CDR2 FQNNGV. The CDR3 sequence is CASSLDQVGYGYTF. Written as DNA, the CDR3 is TGTGCCAGCAGCTTAGACCAAGTTGGGTATGGCTACACCTTC.

The rearrangement uses TRBV7-9 and TRBJ2-3, with D maybe TRBD1 (6 bases). The V end lost 4 bases, the J end lost 2 bases, and 10 bases lay between the germline ends. Germline values: CDR1 SEHNR, CDR2 FQNEAQ (reference sequence). The CDR3 has 14 amino acids. The CDR3 reads CASSWWTVTDTQYF. CDR3 in DNA: TGTGCCAGCAGCTGGTGGACAGTCACAGATACGCAGTATTTT.

The genes are TRBV7-9 and TRBJ2-7; maybe TRBD2 (5 bases). The CDR3 extends over 11 amino acids. Trimming took off 5 bases at V and 6 bases at J, with 8 bases between the two ends. CDR1 is SEHNR and CDR2 is FQNEAQ in the germline V gene (reference sequence). Here the CDR3 reads CASSAEGEQYF. DNA of the CDR3: TGTGCCAGCAGCGCTGAGGGCGAGCAGTACTTC.

This clonotype was picked up many times. The chain employs TRBV27 and TRBJ1-1; D is ambiguous. The CDR3 has 15 amino acids. Germline lookup yields CDR1 MNHEY and CDR2 SMNVEV (reference sequence). The V gene lost 3 bases and the J gene lost 0 bases, with 11 bases spanning the gap. The DNA of the CDR3 is TGTGCCAGCAGTTTCCAAGCCTCAGTGAACACTGAAGCTTTCTTT. Translated, it gives CASSFQASVNTEAFF.

The chain links TRBV6-2 or TRBV6-3 to TRBJ1-3, with unresolved D. Trimming pared 7 bases from V and 0 bases from J, leaving 10 bases between. The CDR3 totals 14 residues. CDR1 is MNHEY and CDR2 is SVGEGT in the germline V gene. In DNA, the CDR3 is TGTGCCAGCACGGCGGGTTTCTCTGGAAACACCATATATTTT. Protein: CASTAGFSGNTIYF.

This clonotype has at least ten counts. The chain employs TRBV7-2 and TRBJ1-6; 8 bases are shared with TRBD1. The J segment lost 5 bases and the V segment lost 5 bases, leaving 2 bases of the junction unmatched. This CDR3 comprises 14 residues. CDR1 and CDR2 (germline): SGHTA, FQGNSA. The CDR3 region is CASSLTGDNSPLHF. In nucleotides, the CDR3 is TGTGCCAGCAGCCTGACAGGGGATAATTCACCCCTCCACTTT.

This clonotype was seen many times. The J gene is TRBJ2-1, the V gene TRBV7-8; D may correspond to TRBD1 or TRBD2 (5 bases each). Per the germline V gene, CDR1 is SGHVS and CDR2 is FQNEAQ. CDR3 length equals 13 residues. Trimming stripped 1 base from V and 9 bases from J, with 10 bases between. CDR3 sequence: CASSLGGVSEQFF. The CDR3 DNA follows: TGTGCCAGCAGCTTAGGAGGGGTCAGTGAGCAGTTCTTC.